Presented here are 19 T cell receptor beta chains from one specimen sequenced in a study of cytomegalovirus exposure and HLA in healthy donors. Use of 60 Vbeta and 13 Jbeta primers characterized the PCR. Produced via immunoSEQ multiplex PCR; TCRdb's table is partial and in-frame only. The top ten clones hold under 2% of a sample with approximately 140,000 clones, around 75% of them seen once. The sample comprised PBMCs. These receptor sequences come from a woman younger than 35 in good health and CMV-seronegative.

The chain links TRBV21-1 to TRBJ1-2; the listed D gene, TRBD1, was not tested against the DNA. TRBV21-1 is marked as a pseudogene. The CDR3 has 13 amino acids. The CDR3 region has the DNA TGTGCCAGCATCCGCACAGGGAACTATGGCTACACCTTC. It yields the protein CASIRTGNYGYTF.

This clone was detected only once. This chain joins TRBV7-9 and TRBJ1-2, with 9 positions matching TRBD1. Germline-derived CDR1 and CDR2 are SEHNR and FQNEAQ (reference sequence). This CDR3 has 14 residues. V shed 5 bases and J 4 bases; nucleotides not matched to a gene: 5. The CDR3 sequence is CASSPTGGVYGYTF. In nucleotides, the CDR3 is TGTGCCAGCAGCCCAACAGGGGGCGTCTATGGCTACACCTTC.

This chain links TRBV27 with TRBJ1-2; D is possibly TRBD1 (6 bases). The germline V gene encodes CDR1 MNHEY and CDR2 SMNVEV (reference sequence). The germline V and J ends were trimmed by 3 bases and 6 bases, with 20 bases remaining between them. CDR3 length: 16 residues. The CDR3 region is CASSLYSARGSDGYTF. The CDR3 region has the DNA TGTGCCAGCAGTTTGTATTCTGCCAGGGGTTCTGATGGCTACACCTTC.

This clone was found once. The gene calls are TRBV2 and TRBJ2-3; a possible D gene is TRBD1 (7 bases). The length of the CDR3 is 19 residues. Germline V gives CDR1 SNHLY, CDR2 FYNNEI. The V end lost 0 bases, the J end lost 3 bases, and 22 bases lay between the germline ends. DNA of the CDR3: TGTGCCAGCAGTGAAGCGGGGACCAGGGGGGTTGATAAGACAGATACGCAGTATTTT. It translates to CASSEAGTRGVDKTDTQYF.

The genes are TRBV5-4 and TRBJ1-2, with TRBD1 as a possible D gene (6 bases). Trimming removed 0 bases from V and 8 bases from J, with 17 bases in between. Germline loops: CDR1 SGHNT, CDR2 YYREEE (reference sequence). The CDR3 extends over 15 amino acids. CDR3 nucleotides: TGTGCCAGCAGCTTGGTTGGGGGCGAAGGGTACGGCTACACCTTC. Translating gives CASSLVGGEGYGYTF.

The V call is TRBV5-1, the J call TRBJ1-2; 10 nucleotides match TRBD1. With V trimmed by 4 bases and J by 6 bases, 9 bases remained unmatched. CDR1 is SGHRS and CDR2 is YFSETQ in the germline V gene. The CDR3 has 15 residues. The CDR3 region has the DNA TGCGCCAGCAGCCCAGGGGACAGGGGAATGGATGGCTACACCTTC. This codes for CASSPGDRGMDGYTF. Full variable domain (outside the CDR3, taken from reference TRBV5-1 and TRBJ1-2): KAGVTQTPRYLIKTRGQQVTLSCSPISGHRSVSWYQQTPGQGLQFLFEYFSETQRNKGNFPGRFSGRQFSNSRSEMNVSTLELGDSALYLCASSPGDRGMDGYTFGSGTRLTVV.

V gene TRBV4-3 combines with J gene TRBJ2-1; TRBD2 aligns across 7 bases. This CDR3 contains 17 residues. Germline loops: CDR1 LGHNA, CDR2 YSLEER. The J segment lost 1 base and the V segment lost 4 bases, leaving 10 bases of the junction unmatched. The CDR3 spells CASSRTRGRLSYNEQFF. The CDR3 DNA sequence: TGCGCCAGCAGCCGGACCCGCGGGAGATTGTCCTACAATGAGCAGTTCTTC.

Written as DNA, the CDR3 is TGTGCCAGCAGCTCCGACAGGCAAGAGACCCAGTACTTC. Its translation: CASSSDRQETQYF. The V and J genes are TRBV7-2 and TRBJ2-5; D is possibly TRBD1 (6 bases). The germline V gene has CDR1 SGHTA and CDR2 FQGNSA. The CDR3 totals 13 residues. Between the trimmed V and J ends, which lost 4 bases and 2 bases, there was a span of 8 bases.

CDR3 DNA sequence: TGTGCCAGCAGCCTAAGCGGGAGGTTGGCGAATGAGCAGTTCTTC. It codes for CASSLSGRLANEQFF. This chain uses TRBV7-9 with TRBJ2-1, with 9 bases that match TRBD2. The CDR3 runs 15 residues. The germline gives CDR1 SEHNR, CDR2 FQNEAQ (reference sequence). After removal of 5 bases from V and 7 bases from J, the junction contained 9 bases not matched to a gene.

This chain joins TRBV11-2 and TRBJ2-2, with D uncertain. The CDR3 contains 14 residues. Trimming removed 5 bases from V and 1 base from J, with 8 bases in between. In germline, CDR1 is SGHAT, CDR2 FQNNGV. The DNA of the CDR3 is TGTGCCAGCAGCGAGAGAGTGAACACCGGGGAGCTGTTTTTT. Translation gives CASSERVNTGELFF.

The chain recombines TRBV2 with TRBJ1-5, with 9 bases matching TRBD1. There are 14 residues in the CDR3. The ends lost 6 bases at V and 5 bases at J; junction bases unmatched: 5. From germline, CDR1 is SNHLY and CDR2 FYNNEI. The CDR3 region is CASRYTGGDQPQHF. Here the CDR3 DNA reads TGTGCCAGCAGATACACAGGGGGCGATCAGCCCCAGCATTTT. Supplemented by reference TRBV2 and TRBJ1-5, the full variable domain reads EPEVTQTPSHQVTQMGQEVILRCVPISNHLYFYWYRQILGQKVEFLVSFYNNEISEKSEIFDDQFSVERPDGSNFTLKIRSTKLEDSAMYFCASRYTGGDQPQHFGDGTRLSIL.

Concerning this clone: Mismatch with germline at one junction end may stem from a read error. The rearrangement joins TRBV7-7 to TRBJ2-7; D not certain. Germline values: CDR1 SSHAT, CDR2 FNYEAQ (reference sequence). The CDR3 loop spans 12 amino acids. The DNA for the CDR3 is TGTGCTAGCAGCTTACTGGGCCACCGAAAGTACTTC. This gives the protein CASSLLGHRKYF.

The chain employs TRBV9 and TRBJ2-3, with a weak D call TRBD1 (6 bases). Germline values: CDR1 SGDLS, CDR2 YYNGEE. The CDR3 has 16 amino acids. The V end lost 2 bases, the J end lost 5 bases, and 18 bases lay between the germline ends. The CDR3 DNA is TGTGCCAGCAGCGTCGAGGGGGTGGTTCTACGAGATACGCAGTATTTT. It is translated as CASSVEGVVLRDTQYF.

J is TRBJ2-5 and V is TRBV5-4; a possible D gene is TRBD2 (6 bases). The germline V gene encodes CDR1 SGHNT and CDR2 YYREEE (reference sequence). V was pared by 0 bases and J by 5 bases, with 8 bases between. CDR3 length: 13 amino acids. For the CDR3, the DNA is TGTGCCAGCAGCTTGGCCACTAGCGAGACCCAGTACTTC. This sequence encodes CASSLATSETQYF.

The rearrangement joins TRBV25-1 to TRBJ2-1; D perhaps matches TRBD1 (5 bases). Deletions cut 3 bases from V and 3 bases from J, with 21 bases between. Germline loops: CDR1 MGHDK, CDR2 SYGVNS. CDR3 size: 18 residues. This CDR3 reads CASSESLQVRTLYNEQFF. The CDR3 nucleotides read TGTGCCAGCAGTGAGAGTCTACAGGTGAGAACTCTCTACAATGAGCAGTTCTTC.

The genes are TRBV5-6 and TRBJ1-6; weak D call: TRBD1 (5 bases). This CDR3 contains 14 residues. Germline CDR1 and CDR2: SGHDT and YYEEEE. V was trimmed by 0 bases and J by 8 bases, leaving 9 bases between them. CDR3 coding DNA: TGTGCCAGCAGCTTGGCGGGGGAATATTCACCCCTCCACTTT. Its protein is CASSLAGEYSPLHF.

V gene TRBV7-9 combines with J gene TRBJ1-6; TRBD1 is a possible D gene (5 bases). Trimming pared 1 base from V and 8 bases from J, leaving 6 bases between. The CDR3 spans 13 residues. In germline, CDR1 is SEHNR, CDR2 FQNEAQ (reference sequence). The CDR3 is CASSLGGDSPLHF. For the CDR3, the DNA is TGTGCCAGCAGCTTAGGGGGGGATTCACCCCTCCACTTT. Full variable domain (missing parts from reference TRBV7-9 and TRBJ1-6): DTGVSQNPRHKITKRGQNVTFRCDPISEHNRLYWYRQTLGQGPEFLTYFQNEAQLEKSRLLSDRFSAERPKGSFSTLEIQRTEQGDSAMYLCASSLGGDSPLHFGNGTRLTVT.

This clone was detected only once. V gene TRBV29-1 combines with J gene TRBJ2-3, with D possibly TRBD2 on 6 matching bases. This CDR3 is 13 amino acids long. Germline CDR1 reads SQVTM; CDR2 reads ANQGSEA. Trimming took off 3 bases at V and 2 bases at J, with 9 bases between the two ends. CDR3 bases: TGCAGCGTTGATTTAGCGGACACAGATACGCAGTATTTT. Its translation: CSVDLADTDTQYF.

J is TRBJ1-1 and V is TRBV4-3; D perhaps matches TRBD1 (5 bases). CDR1 LGHNA and CDR2 YSLEER come from the germline V gene. Trimming removed 1 base from V and 5 bases from J, with 11 bases in between. The CDR3 spans 14 residues. The CDR3, as DNA: TGCGCCAGCAGCCAAGTCGGGGGGACGACTGAAGCTTTCTTT. This translates into CASSQVGGTTEAFF.